This TCR beta chain comes out of a study of blood T cell repertoires in COVID-19. Sequenced by immunoSEQ multiplex PCR; TCRdb stores in-frame clones only, minus some. The sample includes 85,000 to 100,000 clones, roughly 88% of them seen just once. The CDR3 contains 15 residues. The sequenced material came from peripheral blood. The V call is TRBV21-1, the J call TRBJ2-1; the table's D call, TRBD2, was not checked against the DNA. TRBV21-1 is designated a pseudogene. This clonotype originated in a man aged 50 or older with active or convalescent COVID-19. The CDR3 region has the DNA TGTGCCAGCAGCAAGACTAGCGGGGGCCACAATGAGCAGTTCTTC. Translating gives CASSKTSGGHNEQFF.